Shown below are 8 T cell receptor beta chains from a single sample sequenced in a study of OX40 agonist ivuxolimab in advanced cancers. Profiled with immunoSEQ multiplex PCR; TCRdb holds only in-frame clones, not every one. The table has 70,000 to 95,000 clones, 88% seen once. The specimen was CD4+ or CD8+ T cells sorted from blood, collected in a trial of the OX40 agonist ivuxolimab. These receptor sequences come from an adult with an advanced solid tumor such as melanoma, head and neck, liver or kidney cancer.

The chain combines TRBV6-1 with TRBJ1-1, with 10 positions matching TRBD1. The V gene's germline CDR1 is MNHNS and CDR2 SASEGT. CDR3 length equals 15 residues. J lost 4 bases, V lost 2 bases, and 4 bases had no gene match. CDR3 region: CASSEWTGGGTEAFF. DNA of the CDR3: TGTGCCAGCAGTGAATGGACAGGGGGAGGCACTGAAGCTTTCTTT.

The chain couples TRBV11-2 to TRBJ2-4; D is possibly TRBD1 or TRBD2 (5 bases each). Germline assignment: CDR1 SGHAT and CDR2 FQNNGV. The CDR3 runs 16 residues. With 1 base removed from V and 3 bases from J, the gap between germline ends came to 13 bases. The CDR3 sequence: CASSLGEGSVKNIQYF. In DNA, the CDR3 is TGTGCCAGCAGCTTAGGAGAGGGGTCGGTCAAAAACATTCAGTACTTC.

The rearrangement links TRBV29-1 to TRBJ1-1, with D unresolved. V shed 5 bases and J shed 4 bases, with 11 bases lying between them. This CDR3 is built from 12 residues. Germline CDR1 reads SQVTM; CDR2 reads ANQGSEA. The CDR3 nucleotides are TGCAGCGTTTTACGTACTGGCACTGAAGCTTTCTTT. This encodes CSVLRTGTEAFF.

This clone was counted only a few times. The chain carries TRBV11-2 and TRBJ2-7; a possible D gene is TRBD2 (7 bases). This CDR3 contains 17 residues. Germline CDR1 and CDR2: SGHAT and FQNNGV. V shed 2 bases and J shed 6 bases, with 23 bases lying between them. The CDR3 DNA is TGTGCCAGCAGCTTAAGGGGGGGTCGAGACCTTCGGACCGAGCAGTACTTC. The encoded protein is CASSLRGGRDLRTEQYF.

This clone was detected only a few times. The V gene is TRBV19, the J gene TRBJ2-3, with TRBD1 as a possible D gene (5 bases). Trimming stripped 4 bases from V and 4 bases from J, with 12 bases between. The CDR3 is 14 amino acids. CDR1 LNHDA and CDR2 SQIVND come from the germline V gene (reference sequence). In DNA form, the CDR3 reads TGTGCCAGTAGTACCCAGGGTATCCCAGATACGCAGTATTTT. This translates into CASSTQGIPDTQYF.

The chain is built from TRBV5-6 and TRBJ2-5; D gene unclear. The CDR3 has 12 amino acids. Germline assignment: CDR1 SGHDT and CDR2 YYEEEE. Trimming took 1 base from V and 4 from J, leaving 5 bases between them. CDR3 nucleotide sequence: TGTGCCAGCAGCTTGCAACGAGAGACCCAGTACTTC. Protein sequence: CASSLQRETQYF.

The V and J genes are TRBV9 and TRBJ2-1; 10 bases line up with TRBD2. CDR1 and CDR2 from the germline V gene are SGDLS and YYNGEE. The trim removed 2 bases at V and 6 bases at J, leaving 17 bases unmatched. The length of the CDR3 is 19 residues. The CDR3 bases are TGTGCCAGCAGCGTTAGTCCCGGGACTAGCGTCTCTCAAGGCAATGAGCAGTTCTTC. It is translated as CASSVSPGTSVSQGNEQFF. Full variable domain (outside the CDR3, taken from reference TRBV9 and TRBJ2-1): DSGVTQTPKHLITATGQRVTLRCSPRSGDLSVYWYQQSLDQGLQFLIQYYNGEERAKGNILERFSAQQFPDLHSELNLSSLELGDSALYFCASSVSPGTSVSQGNEQFFGPGTRLTVL.

This chain uses TRBV7-3 with TRBJ2-3; 8 nucleotides line up with TRBD1. The CDR3 is 16 amino acids. The V and J ends lost 4 bases and 4 bases, in that order; junction bases with no gene match: 10. In germline, CDR1 is SGHTA, CDR2 FQGTGA. The CDR3 reads CASSSGTGGTADTQYF. CDR3 sequence (DNA): TGTGCCAGCAGCTCCGGTACAGGGGGGACGGCAGATACGCAGTATTTT.